These 27 T cell receptor beta chains originate from one sample sequenced in a study of tumor-infiltrating lymphocytes in primary liver carcinoma. For each extraction, RNA and DNA were obtained together from around 20-30 mg of unsorted bulk tissue. A primer in the constant region served to generate TCR beta cDNA from roughly 550 ng of total RNA. Employing slightly modified ARM-PCR, three nested multiplex PCR rounds were run, and these gave rise to the TCR beta libraries. The first two PCR rounds, approximately 10 cycles each, used TRBV1-TRBV30 forward primers and a C-beta reverse primer. TCRdb reprocessed the multiplex PCR reads via MiXCR and lists one record per CDR3 protein. This table holds fewer than 85,000 distinct CDR3 sequences, roughly 72% found once. The specimen sequenced was tumor-adjacent normal liver tissue. The receptors derive from a man aged 40-49 years with primary liver carcinoma and hepatitis B virus infection.

Of note for this clonotype: Since no conserved phenylalanine or tryptophan closes the CDR3, a read error is the likely cause. The V gene is TRBV28, the J gene TRBJ2-7; 8 bases line up with TRBD1. The V gene end was trimmed by 7 bases and the J gene end by 2 bases; junction bases not matched to a gene: 10. The CDR3 extends over 15 amino acids. CDR1 is MDHEN, CDR2 SYDVKM, per germline. CDR3 loop: CASNFGQGSAYEQYL. The CDR3 region has the DNA TGTGCCAGCAATTTCGGACAGGGATCGGCCTACGAGCAGTACTTA.

A note on this clonotype: This is likely a read error, given that the CDR3 carries no conserved phenylalanine or tryptophan at its end. The chain combines TRBV7-8 with TRBJ2-1; 9 bases align to TRBD2. Germline V gene lookup returns CDR1 SGHVS and CDR2 FQNEAQ. The CDR3 covers 17 residues. The CDR3 DNA follows: TGTGCCGGCAGCTTGTCAGGGGGTAGCGGGAGAACCAATGAGCAGTTCTTA. Translating it yields CAGSLSGGSGRTNEQFL.

On this clonotype: An end of the junction does not agree with germline; a read error may underlie this. The rearrangement links TRBV19 to TRBJ2-2; 7 nucleotides line up with TRBD2. Germline lookup yields CDR1 LNHDA and CDR2 SQIVND (reference sequence). The CDR3 is 14 amino acids. The CDR3 DNA reads TGTGCCTGTAGGGAGGGGCGAATCCCCGGGGAGCTGCTTTTT. This translates into CACREGRIPGELLF.

For this clonotype: Sequence at one end of the junction differs from germline and may be a read error. The chain has TRBV6-5 and TRBJ2-1; maybe TRBD2 (6 bases). This CDR3 is 14 amino acids long. Germline V gene data show CDR1 as MNHEY and CDR2 as SVGAGI. For the CDR3, the DNA is TGTGCCAGCAGCTGCGGGGCCACCTACAATAAGCAGTTCTTC. This encodes CASSCGATYNKQFF.

This clonotype was seen repeatedly, ten times or more. V and J are TRBV24-1 and TRBJ1-6; no clear D. Trimming removed 6 bases at V and 8 bases at J, with 10 bases between. CDR1 is KGHDR, CDR2 SFDVKD, per germline. The CDR3 sequence is 13 residues long. The CDR3 loop reads CATSRSGDSPLHF. As DNA, the CDR3 is TGTGCCACCAGTCGCTCAGGAGATTCACCCCTCCACTTT.

Note on this clonotype: Since no conserved phenylalanine or tryptophan closes the CDR3, a read error is the likely cause. The CDR3 sequence: CNVASSGMRGIQYL. The CDR3 nucleotides are TGCAACGTCGCCTCTAGCGGGATGAGGGGCATTCAGTACTTA. This chain uses TRBV29-1 with TRBJ2-4; the match to TRBD2 covers 9 bases. CDR1 is SQVTM, CDR2 ANQGSEA, per germline. The CDR3 length is 14 residues.

Turning to this clonotype: Since a much larger clone is just one base distant, this may be a read error. The CDR3 carries no conserved terminal phenylalanine or tryptophan, so it likely arises from a read error. This chain links TRBV4-3 with TRBJ2-7; D not resolved. Per the germline V gene, CDR1 is LGHNA and CDR2 is YSLEER. The CDR3 extends over 13 amino acids. The ends were cut back, 0 bases at V and 3 bases at J, with 6 bases in the middle. For the CDR3, the DNA is TGCGCCAGCAGCCAAGATCTGCACTACGAGCAGTACTTA. It yields the protein CASSQDLHYEQYL.

The V gene is TRBV12-3 or TRBV12-4, the J gene TRBJ1-1; D is unclear. Trimming shortened V by 8 bases and J by 1 base, and 8 bases separated the two germline ends. CDR3 size: 12 residues. CDR3 in DNA: TGTGCCAGCCCGAGGACGAACACTGAAGCTTTCTTT. The encoded protein is CASPRTNTEAFF.

Concerning this clonotype: This sequence may be a read error, since a much larger clone differs from it by one base. The V gene is TRBV5-1, the J gene TRBJ2-1; 12 bases are a match to TRBD1. The germline gives CDR1 SGHRS, CDR2 YFSETQ. The CDR3 has 15 residues. The ends lost 6 bases at V and 9 bases at J; junction bases unmatched: 10. CDR3 in amino acids: CASTFGTGGIGEQFF. The CDR3, as DNA: TGCGCCAGCACCTTCGGGACAGGGGGCATCGGTGAGCAGTTCTTC.

This clonotype was seen only once. An end of the junction differs from the germline gene, which may be a read error. The V gene is TRBV11-2, the J gene TRBJ2-1; D may correspond to TRBD1 or TRBD2 (5 bases each). CDR3 length equals 13 residues. From germline, CDR1 is SGHAT and CDR2 FQNNGV. The CDR3 DNA reads TGTGCCAGCGGCCCCGACAAGGGGAGTGAGCAATTCTTC. Residues: CASGPDKGSEQFF.

As to this clonotype: The final CDR3 position lacks the conserved phenylalanine or tryptophan, pointing to a likely read error. The chain joins TRBV4-3 to TRBJ2-3; 16 bases agree with TRBD2. Germline values: CDR1 LGHNA, CDR2 YSLEER. CDR3 length: 19 residues. Unmatched junction bases numbered 11, after V lost 6 bases and J lost 2 bases. CDR3 sequence reads: CASSQRGLAGGPNTDTQYL. The CDR3 region has the DNA TGCGCCAGCAGTCAAAGGGGACTAGCGGGAGGGCCTAACACAGATACGCAGTATTTA.

This chain links TRBV6-5 with TRBJ2-7; weak D call: TRBD1 (6 bases). Germline V CDR1 and CDR2: MNHEY, SVGAGI. V lost 2 bases, J lost 7 bases, and 21 bases lay in between. The CDR3 loop spans 16 amino acids. Written as DNA, the CDR3 is TGTGCCAGCAGTTACCCGATGGGGGCGAGAAAGGGAGAGCAGTACTTC. Translated: CASSYPMGARKGEQYF.

As concerns this clonotype: The germline gene is not matched at one end of the junction; a read error may be the cause. This CDR3 is CTSSLYQLVSERFF. The CDR3 coding sequence is TGTACCAGTAGCTTATACCAGCTAGTTAGTGAGCGGTTCTTC. The chain recombines TRBV11-2 with TRBJ2-1; D unresolved. CDR1 is SGHAT and CDR2 is FQNNGV in the germline V gene. CDR3 length equals 14 residues. Variable domain in full (rest from reference TRBV11-2 and TRBJ2-1): EAGVAQSPRYKIIEKRQSVAFWCNPISGHATLYWYQQILGQGPKLLIQFQNNGVVDDSQLPKDRFSAERLKGVDSTLKIQPAKLEDSAVYLCTSSLYQLVSERFFGPGTRLTVL.

Notes on this clonotype: One end of the junction is discordant with germline, which a read error may explain. This chain connects TRBV5-6 to TRBJ1-2; no firm D call. Per the germline V gene, CDR1 is SGHDT and CDR2 is YYEEEE. The CDR3 spans 13 residues. The CDR3 DNA is TGTGCCAGCAGCTTGGTTGGAAGAGGAGGCTATACCTTC. It codes for CASSLVGRGGYTF. Filled out from reference TRBV5-6 and TRBJ1-2, the complete variable domain reads DAGVTQSPTHLIKTRGQQVTLRCSPKSGHDTVSWYQQALGQGPQFIFQYYEEEERQRGNFPDRFSGHQFPNYSSELNVNALLLGDSALYLCASSLVGRGGYTFGSGTRLTVV.

Comment on this clonotype: One end of the junction is discordant with germline, which a read error may explain. The V gene is TRBV6-5, the J gene TRBJ2-7, with D perhaps TRBD1 or TRBD2 (5 bases each). Germline CDR1 MNHEY, CDR2 SVGAGI. The CDR3 covers 14 residues. The CDR3 bases are TGTGCCTGCAGTTACTCGAGGGGAAACCAAGAGCAGTACTTC. Translated: CACSYSRGNQEQYF.

The chain has TRBV29-1 and TRBJ1-3; no reliable D call. V lost 1 base and J 4 bases, leaving 11 bases between the germline ends. CDR3 length: 14 residues. Looked up from germline, CDR1 is SQVTM and CDR2 is ANQGSEA. The CDR3 loop reads CSVEAPLEGNTIYF. The CDR3 bases are TGCAGCGTTGAAGCTCCCTTGGAAGGAAACACCATATATTTT.

The CDR3 spells CASSQEGNYGYTF. The DNA of the CDR3 is TGCGCCAGCAGCCAAGAGGGCAACTATGGCTACACCTTC. The rearrangement joins TRBV4-3 to TRBJ1-2; D gene unclear. The germline V and J ends were trimmed by 0 bases and 2 bases, with 4 bases remaining between them. From germline, CDR1 is LGHNA and CDR2 YSLEER. This CDR3 comprises 13 residues.

To note about this clonotype: A junction end diverges from the germline sequence, so it may reflect a read error. The CDR3 spells CASSLHTPGASVLTF. CDR3 in DNA: TGCGCCAGCAGCTTACACACTCCTGGGGCCAGCGTCCTGACTTTC. The rearrangement joins TRBV5-1 to TRBJ2-6, with D possibly being TRBD1 (5 bases). The CDR3 contains 15 residues. Per the germline V gene, CDR1 is SGHRS and CDR2 is YFSETQ.

A remark on this clonotype: This could be a read error, since a much larger clone is one nucleotide away. This rearrangement joins TRBV28 to TRBJ2-2; 7 nucleotides line up with TRBD1. The length of the CDR3 is 14 residues. The germline V gene has CDR1 MDHEN and CDR2 SYDVKM. CDR3 in amino acids: CASSHQTGSGVLFF. CDR3 sequence (DNA): TGTGCCAGCAGTCATCAGACAGGGTCCGGGGTGCTGTTTTTT.

This clonotype has only a few counts. The gene calls are TRBV28 and TRBJ2-5; TRBD2 matches 12 bases. CDR3 length equals 18 residues. CDR1 and CDR2 from the germline V gene are MDHEN and SYDVKM. V lost 4 bases to trimming and J lost 1 base; unmatched junction nucleotides: 10. The CDR3 region is CASSSGLAGSNFQETQYF. The CDR3 region has the DNA TGTGCCAGCAGTTCCGGACTAGCGGGATCGAATTTCCAAGAGACCCAGTACTTC.

The chain recombines TRBV6-1 with TRBJ1-2; no reliable D call. Per the germline V gene, CDR1 is MNHNS and CDR2 is SASEGT. The V gene lost 8 bases and the J gene lost 5 bases, with 15 bases spanning the gap. The CDR3 sequence is 13 residues long. The CDR3 loop is CASLSVVDYGYTF. For the CDR3, the DNA is TGTGCCAGCCTTTCGGTCGTAGATTATGGCTACACCTTC.

The V gene is TRBV4-1, the J gene TRBJ1-5; D gene ambiguous. There are 16 residues in the CDR3. Germline loops: CDR1 MGHRA, CDR2 YSYEKL. V lost 4 bases, J lost 2 bases, and 15 bases lay in between. In DNA, the CDR3 is TGCGCCAGCAGCCCCGTTGAGAGGGTTGGCAATCAGCCCCAGCATTTT. Its translation is CASSPVERVGNQPQHF.

The sample holds many counts of this clonotype. The chain has TRBV5-6 and TRBJ2-7; the match to TRBD2 covers 11 bases. CDR3 size: 15 residues. Trimming at V came to 3 bases and at J to 3 bases, leaving 5 bases not matched to a gene. The germline V gene encodes CDR1 SGHDT and CDR2 YYEEEE. The CDR3: CASSYSGTSGYEQYF. In DNA, the CDR3 is TGTGCCAGCAGCTATTCCGGGACTAGCGGCTACGAGCAGTACTTC.

Comments on this clonotype: This may come from a read error, since a much larger clone is one base off. CDR3 residues: CANSPRRTPQHF. CDR3 coding DNA: TGTGCCAACAGCCCACGACGAACTCCCCAGCATTTT. This chain joins TRBV7-9 and TRBJ1-5; unclear D gene. This CDR3 has 12 residues. Germline CDR1 is SEHNR and CDR2 is FQNEAQ (reference sequence).

This clonotype was detected many times. This chain uses TRBV7-8 with TRBJ2-1; D perhaps matches TRBD2 (6 bases). V dropped 3 bases and J dropped 8 bases, with 17 bases sitting between them. CDR3 length equals 15 residues. The germline gives CDR1 SGHVS, CDR2 FQNEAQ. Written as DNA, the CDR3 is TGTGCCAGCAGCTTGCGGGACCATCGTGGTTATGAGCAGTTCTTC. Protein sequence: CASSLRDHRGYEQFF. Based on the CDR3 plus reference TRBV7-8 and TRBJ2-1, the full variable domain is GAGVSQSPRYKVAKRGQDVALRCDPISGHVSLFWYQQALGQGPEFLTYFQNEAQLDKSGLPSDRFFAERPEGSVSTLKIQRTQQEDSAVYLCASSLRDHRGYEQFFGPGTRLTVL.

This clonotype appeared a few times. The rearrangement uses TRBV29-1 and TRBJ1-5; D is uncertain. Germline V gene data show CDR1 as SQVTM and CDR2 as ANQGSEA. V was shortened by 7 bases and J by 5 bases, with 12 bases between the two germline ends. The length of the CDR3 is 12 residues. CDR3: CSAADGDQPQHF. DNA of the CDR3: TGCAGCGCCGCGGACGGCGATCAGCCCCAGCATTTT. Looking up the rest from reference TRBV29-1 and TRBJ1-5 gives the full variable domain: SAVISQKPSRDICQRGTSLTIQCQVDSQVTMMFWYRQQPGQSLTLIATANQGSEATYESGFVIDKFPISRPNLTFSTLTVSNMSPEDSSIYLCSAADGDQPQHFGDGTRLSIL.

This clonotype occurred a few times. A much bigger clone sits one base away, suggesting this may be a read error. The rearrangement joins TRBV5-1 to TRBJ2-1, with TRBD1 identical over 12 bases. The germline gives CDR1 SGHRS, CDR2 YFSETQ. The CDR3 is made up of 17 amino acids. Written as DNA, the CDR3 is TGCGTCAGCAGAAGTTTCTCTGGGACAGGGGGCATCAATGAGCAGTTCTTC. Translated: CVSRSFSGTGGINEQFF.